A single sample is the source of the 31 T cell receptor beta chains below, sequenced in a study of radiotherapy plus CTLA-4 blockade in lung cancer. Data came from immunoSEQ multiplex PCR; TCRdb stores just in-frame clones and leaves some out. The profile shows about 120,000 clones, 65% to 85% of them singletons. This sample comprised peripheral blood, obtained from a patient treated with radiotherapy plus ipilimumab. The receptor source for this set is a human donor with non-small cell lung cancer who had a partial response to radiotherapy plus ipilimumab.

The CDR3 sequence: CASSRTSGIKTQYF. The CDR3 bases are TGTGCCAGCAGCAGGACTAGCGGGATCAAGACCCAGTACTTC. V usage is TRBV28 and J usage is TRBJ2-5; 12 positions agree with TRBD2. There are 14 residues in the CDR3. Germline V gene sequence: CDR1 MDHEN, CDR2 SYDVKM. The V and J ends lost 6 bases and 6 bases, in that order; junction bases with no gene match: 5.

The rearrangement uses TRBV27 and TRBJ1-4, with D unresolved. Germline loops: CDR1 MNHEY, CDR2 SMNVEV (reference sequence). The CDR3 extends over 18 amino acids. Deletions cut 6 bases from V and 2 bases from J, with 22 bases between. Here the CDR3 reads CASRPVGYEGRTNEKLFF. In nucleotides, the CDR3 is TGTGCCAGCAGACCCGTTGGCTATGAAGGGAGGACTAATGAAAAACTGTTTTTT.

The J gene is TRBJ1-5, the V gene TRBV10-3, with 7 bases that match TRBD1. The CDR3 length is 12 residues. Germline-derived CDR1 and CDR2 are ENHRY and SYGVKD. The trim removed 8 bases at V and 7 bases at J, leaving 5 bases unmatched. Here the CDR3 reads CAIRRGRQPQHF. Here the CDR3 DNA reads TGTGCCATCCGGAGGGGGCGACAGCCCCAGCATTTT.

This chain links TRBV5-1 with TRBJ1-1, with D possibly TRBD1 on 5 matching bases. In germline, CDR1 is SGHRS, CDR2 YFSETQ. The V end lost 6 bases, the J end lost 6 bases, and 15 bases lay between the germline ends. The CDR3 consists of 13 residues. The CDR3 coding sequence is TGCGCCAGCAATCAGGCGGGGGGGGCTGAAGCTTTCTTT. Translated: CASNQAGGAEAFF. The whole variable domain, filled in from reference TRBV5-1 and TRBJ1-1, reads KAGVTQTPRYLIKTRGQQVTLSCSPISGHRSVSWYQQTPGQGLQFLFEYFSETQRNKGNFPGRFSGRQFSNSRSEMNVSTLELGDSALYLCASNQAGGAEAFFGQGTRLTVV.

The gene calls are TRBV28 and TRBJ1-1; 8 bases are a match to TRBD1. With V trimmed by 8 bases and J by 4 bases, 15 bases remained unmatched. The CDR3 is made up of 16 amino acids. Per the germline V gene, CDR1 is MDHEN and CDR2 is SYDVKM. CDR3 protein: CASCNSLGTGGTEAFF. The DNA of the CDR3 is TGTGCCAGCTGTAATTCCCTCGGGACAGGCGGCACTGAAGCTTTCTTT.

V and J are TRBV5-4 and TRBJ2-3; 10 nucleotides match TRBD2. This CDR3 region has 16 residues. Germline V gene lookup returns CDR1 SGHNT and CDR2 YYREEE (reference sequence). The junction had 4 bases not matched to a gene; V was cut back by 1 base and J by 2 bases. CDR3 DNA sequence: TGTGCCAGCAGCTTGAGGACTAGCGGAATCACAGATACGCAGTATTTT. This sequence encodes CASSLRTSGITDTQYF.

The V gene is TRBV10-3, the J gene TRBJ1-1; unclear D gene. V lost 3 bases, J lost 0 bases, and 5 bases lay in between. CDR3 length equals 13 residues. CDR1 and CDR2 (germline): ENHRY, SYGVKD. The CDR3 spells CAISDTMNTEAFF. CDR3 coding DNA: TGTGCCATCAGTGACACTATGAACACTGAAGCTTTCTTT.

The chain uses TRBV14 and TRBJ1-2, with 7 bases that match TRBD1. V gave up 0 bases and J gave up 5 bases; unmatched junction bases: 3. The CDR3 totals 14 residues. Germline V CDR1 and CDR2: SGHDN, FVKESK. CDR3 loop: CASSQDAGGYGYTF. CDR3 DNA sequence: TGTGCCAGCAGCCAAGATGCAGGGGGATATGGCTACACCTTC.

The rearrangement uses TRBV5-1 and TRBJ2-5, with TRBD1 matching 7 bases. Germline trimming cut 2 bases from V and 5 bases from J; bases unmatched to any gene: 6. Germline V gene lookup returns CDR1 SGHRS and CDR2 YFSETQ. This CDR3 region has 14 residues. This chain's CDR3 is CASSFVRQGETQYF. Written as DNA, the CDR3 is TGCGCCAGCAGCTTCGTCAGACAGGGTGAGACCCAGTACTTC.

This sequence joins TRBV2 and TRBJ2-5; 7 bases fit TRBD2. Germline lookup yields CDR1 SNHLY and CDR2 FYNNEI. V lost 1 base and J lost 6; bases outside the gene matches: 5. This CDR3 has 14 residues. DNA for the CDR3: TGTGCCAGCAGTGAAGGACGGGGGGAAAAGACCCAGTACTTC. The encoded protein is CASSEGRGEKTQYF.

The V and J genes are TRBV7-2 and TRBJ2-1; TRBD1 aligns across 7 bases. Germline CDR1 SGHTA, CDR2 FQGNSA. V shed 3 bases, J shed 6 bases, and the junction held 5 bases outside the gene matches. The CDR3 sequence is 14 residues long. CDR3 DNA: TGTGCCAGCAGCTTGGCAGGGGGTTTCAATGAGCAGTTCTTC. It is translated as CASSLAGGFNEQFF.

The gene calls are TRBV19 and TRBJ2-2; 9 bases match TRBD2. The J segment lost 4 bases and the V segment lost 4 bases, leaving 4 bases of the junction unmatched. In germline, CDR1 is LNHDA, CDR2 SQIVND (reference sequence). The CDR3 runs to 15 residues. In DNA form, the CDR3 reads TGTGCCAGTAGTAGAGGAGCGGGAGGCACCGGGGAGCTGTTTTTT. This translates into CASSRGAGGTGELFF.

This clone was seen a handful of times. V gene TRBV9 combines with J gene TRBJ2-2, with no clear D. This CDR3 is 13 amino acids long. Germline-derived CDR1 and CDR2 are SGDLS and YYNGEE. The ends were cut back, 4 bases at V and 2 bases at J, with 6 bases in the middle. The CDR3 DNA sequence: TGTGCCAGCAGCCCGTTAAACACCGGGGAGCTGTTTTTT. It is translated as CASSPLNTGELFF.

The rearrangement joins TRBV28 to TRBJ2-7; maybe TRBD2 (6 bases). Between the trimmed V and J ends, which lost 1 base and 9 bases, there was a span of 19 bases. This CDR3 spans 15 amino acids. The germline CDR1 and CDR2 sequences are MDHEN and SYDVKM. The CDR3 nucleotides read TGTGCCAGCAGTTTATTTGGGCGGCTGCGGGGTTGGCAGTACTTC. Amino acids: CASSLFGRLRGWQYF.

The DNA for the CDR3 is TGTGCCAGCAGTTATGGAAGACAGGGGTCCTATGGCTACACCTTC. Translating gives CASSYGRQGSYGYTF. The rearrangement uses TRBV27 and TRBJ1-2; 8 bases line up with TRBD1. The CDR3 loop spans 15 amino acids. Losses at the gene ends were 4 bases for V and 4 bases for J; bases not matched to a gene: 8. Germline V lookup: CDR1 MNHEY, CDR2 SMNVEV (reference sequence).

As for this clone: At one end, the junction sequence differs from germline, possibly due to a read error. The same CDR3 can be traced to other DNA sequences in this sample. V gene TRBV4-1 combines with J gene TRBJ1-5, with 7 bases fitting TRBD1. Germline CDR1 MGHRA, CDR2 YSYEKL. The CDR3 is 16 residues long. The DNA of the CDR3 is TGCGCCACCAGCAGGGGGGGAATCGGGAGCAATCAGCCCCAGCATTTT. This encodes CATSRGGIGSNQPQHF.

The chain uses TRBV5-8 and TRBJ1-4; 8 nucleotides match TRBD1. CDR1 is SGHTS, CDR2 YDEGEE, per germline. The V segment lost 4 bases and the J segment 7 bases; nucleotides outside the gene matches: 6. This CDR3 is 14 amino acids long. This CDR3 is CASSLGQDGEKLFF. The CDR3, as DNA: TGTGCCAGCAGCCTGGGACAGGATGGTGAAAAACTGTTTTTT.

The genes are TRBV5-6 and TRBJ1-2, with 7 bases that match TRBD1. Germline CDR1 reads SGHDT; CDR2 reads YYEEEE. The CDR3 has 17 residues. Unmatched junction bases numbered 12, after V lost 4 bases and J lost 0 bases. CDR3 coding DNA: TGTGCCAGCAGCCACCGTCAGGGGGGATTCTCTAACTATGGCTACACCTTC. Its protein is CASSHRQGGFSNYGYTF.

This rearrangement joins TRBV19 to TRBJ2-1; TRBD2 matches at 8 bases. J gave up 5 bases and V 1 base, and 7 bases lay outside the gene matches. Germline-derived CDR1 and CDR2 are LNHDA and SQIVND (reference sequence). The CDR3 consists of 16 residues. This CDR3 is CASSIGGLGDNNEQFF. CDR3 in DNA: TGTGCCAGTAGTATAGGGGGACTAGGTGACAACAATGAGCAGTTCTTC. Full variable domain (rest looked up from reference TRBV19 and TRBJ2-1): DGGITQSPKYLFRKEGQNVTLSCEQNLNHDAMYWYRQDPGQGLRLIYYSQIVNDFQKGDIAEGYSVSREKKESFPLTVTSAQKNPTAFYLCASSIGGLGDNNEQFFGPGTRLTVL.

This rearrangement joins TRBV28 to TRBJ2-7; maybe TRBD1 (5 bases). This CDR3 is 14 amino acids long. V was shortened by 0 bases and J by 1 base, with 7 bases between the two germline ends. Germline V gene sequence: CDR1 MDHEN, CDR2 SYDVKM. CDR3 amino acids: CASSLWDKSYEQYV. Here the CDR3 DNA reads TGTGCCAGCAGTTTATGGGACAAGTCCTACGAGCAGTACGTC.

In regard to this clone: At the DNA level, this CDR3 is encoded by other sequences in the same sample as well. The chain couples TRBV5-1 to TRBJ2-3, with 10 bases matching TRBD2. Trimming removed 0 bases from V and 0 bases from J; junction bases left unmatched: 1. CDR1 SGHRS and CDR2 YFSETQ come from the germline V gene. The CDR3 is 16 amino acids. The CDR3 DNA follows: TGCGCCAGCAGCTTGGGGACTAGCGGAAGCACAGATACGCAGTATTTT. This translates into CASSLGTSGSTDTQYF. Supplemented by reference TRBV5-1 and TRBJ2-3, the full variable domain reads KAGVTQTPRYLIKTRGQQVTLSCSPISGHRSVSWYQQTPGQGLQFLFEYFSETQRNKGNFPGRFSGRQFSNSRSEMNVSTLELGDSALYLCASSLGTSGSTDTQYFGPGTRLTVL.

The chain recombines TRBV6-1 with TRBJ2-5; 8 bases fit TRBD1. Trimming removed 4 bases from V and 4 bases from J; junction bases left unmatched: 11. The CDR3 is 16 amino acids. Germline V gives CDR1 MNHNS, CDR2 SASEGT. Written as DNA, the CDR3 is TGTGCCAGCAGTGTATCACCCCAAGACAGGGGAGAGACCCAGTACTTC. Translation gives CASSVSPQDRGETQYF.

This clone was recorded only once. The chain couples TRBV28 to TRBJ1-2, with D unclear. This CDR3 has 13 residues. V gave up 5 bases and J gave up 2 bases, with 9 bases separating them. Germline V lookup: CDR1 MDHEN, CDR2 SYDVKM. The CDR3 coding sequence is TGTGCCAGCAGTCTGACGGAGAACTATGGCTACACCTTC. Translating gives CASSLTENYGYTF.

The chain has TRBV2 and TRBJ1-3; D remains unclear. This CDR3 is 13 amino acids long. From germline, CDR1 is SNHLY and CDR2 FYNNEI. The V gene lost 3 bases and the J gene lost 0 bases, with 3 bases spanning the gap. The CDR3 spells CASSDSSGNTIYF. Here the CDR3 DNA reads TGTGCCAGCAGTGACAGCTCTGGAAACACCATATATTTT. Variable domain in full (rest from reference TRBV2 and TRBJ1-3): EPEVTQTPSHQVTQMGQEVILRCVPISNHLYFYWYRQILGQKVEFLVSFYNNEISEKSEIFDDQFSVERPDGSNFTLKIRSTKLEDSAMYFCASSDSSGNTIYFGEGSWLTVV.

This clone was counted once. The rearrangement uses TRBV5-1 and TRBJ2-1; D is possibly TRBD1 (6 bases). From germline, CDR1 is SGHRS and CDR2 YFSETQ. Deletions cut 0 bases from V and 5 bases from J, with 15 bases between. This CDR3 spans 16 amino acids. The chain's CDR3 is CASSLARTATNNEQFF. The DNA for the CDR3 is TGCGCCAGCAGCTTGGCAAGGACAGCCACGAACAATGAGCAGTTCTTC. The whole variable domain, remainder taken from reference TRBV5-1 and TRBJ2-1, is KAGVTQTPRYLIKTRGQQVTLSCSPISGHRSVSWYQQTPGQGLQFLFEYFSETQRNKGNFPGRFSGRQFSNSRSEMNVSTLELGDSALYLCASSLARTATNNEQFFGPGTRLTVL.

The rearrangement links TRBV28 to TRBJ2-7, with TRBD2 matching over 13 bases. CDR1 and CDR2 from the germline V gene are MDHEN and SYDVKM. The V gene end was trimmed by 5 bases and the J gene end by 6 bases; junction bases not matched to a gene: 7. CDR3 length: 15 amino acids. This CDR3 is CASSLRLAGGSEQYV. The CDR3 DNA follows: TGTGCCAGCAGTCTGCGACTAGCGGGAGGTTCCGAGCAGTACGTC.

The rearrangement uses TRBV27 and TRBJ2-5; tentatively, D is TRBD2 (6 bases). Germline V gene data show CDR1 as MNHEY and CDR2 as SMNVEV (reference sequence). CDR3 length: 16 amino acids. The V end was cut by 0 bases, the J end by 4 bases, with 15 bases between. The CDR3 DNA follows: TGTGCCAGCAGTTTATCGGGACTCGGGTATCGAGAGACCCAGTACTTC. Its protein is CASSLSGLGYRETQYF.

The V and J genes are TRBV2 and TRBJ1-5, with TRBD1 matching 8 bases. V dropped 4 bases and J dropped 9; count of bases not matched to a gene: 8. The CDR3 runs to 14 residues. The germline CDR1 and CDR2 sequences are SNHLY and FYNNEI. In DNA form, the CDR3 reads TGTGCCAGCAGTGGGGCAGGGGGCTCACCGCCCCAGCATTTT. Protein product: CASSGAGGSPPQHF.

This sequence joins TRBV7-9 and TRBJ2-3; 14 bases align to TRBD2. This CDR3 has 16 amino acids. J lost 5 bases, V lost 3 bases, and 4 bases had no gene match. Germline V gene lookup returns CDR1 SEHNR and CDR2 FQNEAQ (reference sequence). CDR3 sequence: CASSFQTSGRGDTQYF. In DNA form, the CDR3 reads TGTGCCAGCAGCTTTCAGACTAGCGGGAGGGGAGATACGCAGTATTTT.

This clone was detected only a few times. The J gene is TRBJ2-7, the V gene TRBV5-1, with 12 bases identical to TRBD2. With 4 bases clipped from V and 7 bases from J, the junction kept 6 bases outside the gene matches. Germline V gives CDR1 SGHRS, CDR2 YFSETQ. The CDR3 is made up of 14 amino acids. The CDR3 is CASSPGLAGLEQYF. Here the CDR3 DNA reads TGCGCCAGCAGCCCCGGACTAGCGGGATTAGAGCAGTACTTC.

The chain carries TRBV4-1 and TRBJ2-3, with 16 bases that match TRBD2. The CDR3 length is 17 residues. CDR1 is MGHRA and CDR2 is YSYEKL in the germline V gene. J gave up 13 bases and V 4 bases, and 14 bases lay outside the gene matches. The CDR3 DNA reads as TGCGCCAGCAGCCTCAACCCCACCGGGACTAGCGGGAGGGTGAAGTATTTT. Its protein product is CASSLNPTGTSGRVKYF.